These 27 T cell receptor beta chains originate from one sample sequenced in a study of CD8+ T cells in alopecia areata. Isolated RNA was reverse transcribed into cDNA used as the sequencing template. TCRdb's copy holds only in-frame clones and misses some; the assay was immunoSEQ multiplex PCR. The sample is made up of 200,000 to 300,000 clones, none counted only once. Markers used for sorting pooled cutaneous lymph node cells were CD4, CD8alpha, NKG2D, NKG2ACE and others. Sequenced input: CD4+ T cells sorted from a lymph node. These receptors originate from a C3H/HeJ mouse with alopecia areata. For this strain, the MHC haplotype corresponds to H2-k.

On this clone: The gene symbols are mouse symbols. The sequence runs out 4 residues before the end of the CDR3; the remainder is reconstructed from the germline J gene. This sequence joins TRBV5 and TRBJ2-5, with 9 bases that match TRBD2. Germline loops: CDR1 LGHNA, CDR2 YNLKQL (reference sequence). This CDR3 is built from 16 residues. With V trimmed by 1 base and J by 0 bases, 2 bases remained unmatched. The DNA read from the CDR3 is TGTGCCAGCAGCCAAGGGACTGGGGTTAACCAAGAC. As protein: CASSQGTGVNQD. The full-length CDR3 reads as CASSQGTGVNQDTQYF.

This clone has a count of ten or more. Gene names and germline refer to mouse. Read coverage stops 4 residues before the CDR3 terminus; the germline J gene supplies the remainder. Other DNA sequences in the same sample also yield this CDR3. The chain uses TRBV1 and TRBJ1-2, with 8 bases identical to TRBD1. In germline, CDR1 is NSQYPW, CDR2 LRSPGD (reference sequence). The V segment lost 4 bases and the J segment 2 bases; nucleotides outside the gene matches: 0. The CDR3 consists of 13 residues. The covered CDR3 bases are TGCACCTGCAGTGGACAGGGGAACTCC. This encodes CTCSGQGNS. The whole CDR3 is CTCSGQGNSDYTF.

This clone was observed a few times. Genes here carry mouse names. Read coverage stops 4 residues before the CDR3 terminus; the germline J gene supplies the remainder. Other DNA sequences in the same sample also yield this CDR3. The chain employs TRBV13-2 and TRBJ2-2; D gene ambiguous. V shed 0 bases and J shed 1 base, with 4 bases lying between them. CDR1 NNHNN and CDR2 SYGAGS come from the germline V gene (reference sequence). The CDR3 covers 14 residues. The sequenced CDR3 bases are TGTGCCAGCGGTGATGTTGGAAACACCGGG. Residues: CASGDVGNTG. The entire CDR3 protein is CASGDVGNTGQLYF.

This clone was seen a few times. Germline and genes here are mouse. The read falls 4 residues short of the CDR3 end, and the missing part is taken from the germline J gene. This chain joins TRBV17 and TRBJ2-5, with a possible D match to TRBD1 (5 bases). V was trimmed by 0 bases and J by 1 base, leaving 11 bases between them. Germline V gene data show CDR1 as MNHDT and CDR2 as YYDKIL. This CDR3 comprises 16 residues. CDR3 sequence: CASSRDKGRDQDTQYF. The DNA read from the CDR3 is TGTGCTAGCAGTAGAGATAAGGGGAGGGACCAAGAC.

Only a few counts were recorded for this clone. Here the gene names and germline are mouse. The CDR3 goes on 3 residues after the read ends, and that part is filled in from the germline J gene. V gene TRBV13-2 combines with J gene TRBJ1-6; tentatively, D is TRBD1 (5 bases). TRBJ1-6 is sorted into the ORF group, with uncertain function. CDR3 size: 12 residues. The V end was cut by 2 bases, the J end by 8 bases, with 5 bases between. The V gene's germline CDR1 is NNHNN and CDR2 SYGAGS (reference sequence). CDR3 DNA (partial): TGTGCCAGCGGTGAGGGGGATTCGCCC. It codes for CASGEGDSP. The whole CDR3 reads CASGEGDSPLYF.

As for this clone: The germline and genes are mouse ones. The read terminates 4 residues before the CDR3 end, so the remaining end is supplied by the germline J gene. The chain has TRBV13-1 and TRBJ1-1; tentatively, D is TRBD1 (6 bases). In germline, CDR1 is NSHNY, CDR2 SYGAGN. The CDR3 extends over 12 amino acids. The CDR3: CASSPGTSEVFF. The CDR3 DNA, read in part, is TGTGCCAGCAGTCCCGGGACATCA.

To note about this clone: Gene names denote mouse genes. The CDR3: CASSRWGAQDTQYF. CDR3 DNA, as far as it was read: TGTGCCAGCAGCCGATGGGGGGCCCAAGAC. The chain carries TRBV14 and TRBJ2-5, with D maybe TRBD2 (7 bases). The read finishes 4 residues shy of the CDR3 end, and the germline J gene is used to complete it. The germline V gene has CDR1 SGHDT and CDR2 FRDEAV. Trimming took 5 bases from V and 2 from J, leaving 12 bases between them. The CDR3 sequence is 14 residues long. The full variable domain, with the rest looked up from reference TRBV14 and TRBJ2-5, is EAGVTQSPRYAVLQEGQAVSFWCDPISGHDTLYWYQQPRDQGPQLLVYFRDEAVIDNSQLPSDRFSAVRPKGTNSTLKIQSAKQGDTATYLCASSRWGAQDTQYFGPGTRLLVL.

This clone has just a few counts. Here the gene names and germline are mouse. The read is 4 residues too short to cover the CDR3 end, so that end is filled in from the germline J gene. V gene TRBV13-1 combines with J gene TRBJ2-5; D is possibly TRBD1 (6 bases). This CDR3 spans 15 amino acids. The germline V gene has CDR1 NSHNY and CDR2 SYGAGN. CDR3 region: CASSDANRVGDTQYF. CDR3 DNA, as far as it was read: TGTGCCAGCAGTGATGCTAACAGGGTGGGAGAC.

Regarding this clone: The gene symbols are mouse symbols. Read sequence stops 4 residues before the CDR3 end, and the germline J gene provides the missing end. The V and J genes are TRBV19 and TRBJ2-7, with TRBD2 identical over 9 bases. This CDR3 comprises 14 residues. Germline CDR1 FNHDT, CDR2 SITEND (reference sequence). Trimming removed 3 bases from V and 3 bases from J; junction bases left unmatched: 4. The CDR3 spells CASSNGTGHYEQYF. CDR3 bases read: TGTGCCAGCAGTAACGGGACTGGGCACTAT.

This clone has just a few counts. Mouse gene names and germline throughout. The CDR3 is cut off 4 residues early in the read; its end comes from the germline J gene. The rearrangement links TRBV31 to TRBJ2-3; 7 bases map to TRBD2. The V and J ends lost 4 bases and 0 bases, in that order; junction bases with no gene match: 4. Germline values: CDR1 GKSSPN, CDR2 SITVG. CDR3 size: 14 residues. CDR3 amino acids: CAWTWGSSAETLYF. The DNA read from the CDR3 is TGTGCCTGGACCTGGGGGAGTAGTGCAGAA. Drawing the rest from reference TRBV31 and TRBJ2-3, the complete variable domain is AQTIHQWPVAEIKAVGSPLSLGCTIKGKSSPNLYWYWQATGGTLQQLFYSITVGQVESVVQLNLSASRPKDDQFILSTEKLLLSHSGFYLCAWTWGSSAETLYFGSGTRLTVL.

This clone was found a few times. Gene names refer to mouse genes. The read comes to an end 4 residues before the CDR3 does, leaving the germline J gene to fill in the end. The rearrangement uses TRBV13-2 and TRBJ2-3, with D perhaps TRBD1 (5 bases). Germline CDR1 NNHNN, CDR2 SYGAGS (reference sequence). Trimming removed 2 bases at V and 0 bases at J, with 10 bases between. The CDR3 covers 15 residues. CDR3 in amino acids: CASGERTSSAETLYF. CDR3 DNA (partial): TGTGCCAGCGGTGAACGGACATCTAGTGCAGAA.

Concerning this clone itself: Mouse germline and gene names are used. CDR3 in amino acids: CASSSLGDTQYF. CDR3 DNA (partial): TGTGCTAGCAGTAGTCTGGGAGAC. The J gene is TRBJ2-5, the V gene TRBV17; D perhaps matches TRBD2 (5 bases). The DNA ends 4 residues before the CDR3 does, and the rest of the CDR3 is filled in from the germline J gene. The length of the CDR3 is 12 residues. The germline CDR1 and CDR2 sequences are MNHDT and YYDKIL.

This clone was detected a few times. Mouse germline and gene names are used. The read ends 4 residues shy of where the CDR3 ends; the end is completed using the germline J gene. The rearrangement joins TRBV17 to TRBJ2-7, with 8 bases lining up with TRBD2. In germline, CDR1 is MNHDT, CDR2 YYDKIL. CDR3 size: 14 residues. The ends lost 6 bases at V and 0 bases at J; junction bases unmatched: 4. CDR3 loop: CASRPTGASYEQYF. The sequenced part of the CDR3 DNA is TGTGCTAGCAGGCCGACTGGGGCCTCCTAT.

Ten or more counts support this clone. The gene names here belong to mouse. This chain's CDR3 is CTCSLTDTGQLYF. Partial CDR3 DNA: TGCACCTGCAGTTTGACAGACACCGGG. This chain joins TRBV1 and TRBJ2-2; tentative D call: TRBD1 (5 bases). The CDR3 end lies 4 residues beyond the end of the read and is filled in from the germline J gene. CDR3 size: 13 residues. CDR1 and CDR2 from the germline V gene are NSQYPW and LRSPGD (reference sequence). The ends were cut back, 5 bases at V and 3 bases at J, with 7 bases in the middle. Supplemented by reference TRBV1 and TRBJ2-2, the full variable domain reads VTLLEQNPRWRLVPRGQAVNLRCILKNSQYPWMSWYQQDLQKQLQWLFTLRSPGDKEVKSLPGADYLATRVTDTELRLQVANMSQGRTLYCTCSLTDTGQLYFGEGSKLTVL.

This clone was picked up a small number of times. The genes are named according to mouse. The DNA ends 4 residues before the CDR3 does, and the rest of the CDR3 is filled in from the germline J gene. The chain has TRBV19 and TRBJ1-1; TRBD1 matches 7 bases. CDR1 FNHDT and CDR2 SITEND come from the germline V gene (reference sequence). The CDR3 consists of 14 residues. The part of the CDR3 DNA that was read is TGTGCCAGCAGTATCTCGACAGGGTGGACA. Its translation is CASSISTGWT. The full CDR3 is CASSISTGWTEVFF. The whole variable domain, remainder taken from reference TRBV19 and TRBJ1-1, is GGIITQTPKFLIGQEGQKLTLKCQQNFNHDTMYWYRQDSGKGLRLIYYSITENDLQKGDLSEGYDASREKKSSFSLTVTSAQKNEMAVFLCASSISTGWTEVFFGKGTRLTVV.

In this sample, this clone turned up a few times. Gene names and germline refer to mouse. The CDR3 extends 4 residues past the end of the read, so its final part is completed from the germline J gene. The gene calls are TRBV5 and TRBJ2-1; perhaps TRBD1 as D (6 bases). Trimming took off 2 bases at V and 4 bases at J, with 9 bases between the two ends. The V gene's germline CDR1 is LGHNA and CDR2 YNLKQL (reference sequence). The CDR3 runs to 14 residues. The CDR3 bases that were read are TGTGCCAGCAGCCAACCGGGACAATATGCT. Protein sequence: CASSQPGQYA. The whole CDR3 sequence reads CASSQPGQYAEQFF.

This clone has only a few counts. Gene names denote mouse genes. The missing CDR3 end, 4 residues past where the read stops, is filled in from the germline J gene. The chain has TRBV19 and TRBJ2-3; TRBD2 agrees at 7 bases. The CDR3 consists of 15 residues. J was trimmed by 1 base and V by 4 bases; bases with no gene match: 6. Germline values: CDR1 FNHDT, CDR2 SITEND (reference sequence). CDR3 DNA (partial): TGTGCCAGCAGTGTCCTGGGGGTGGGTGCAGAA. This translates into CASSVLGVGAE. In full, the CDR3 is CASSVLGVGAETLYF.

In the case of this clone: The genes are named according to mouse. The read ends 4 residues early relative to the CDR3; the germline J gene fills the gap. This rearrangement joins TRBV13-1 to TRBJ2-4; 7 bases align to TRBD2. In germline, CDR1 is NSHNY, CDR2 SYGAGN. With V trimmed by 1 base and J by 1 base, 6 bases remained unmatched. The CDR3 has 16 residues. Partial CDR3 DNA: TGTGCCAGCAGTGATAGACTGGGCCGGGGTCAAAAC. Its protein is CASSDRLGRGQN. In full, the CDR3 is CASSDRLGRGQNTLYF.

A remark on this clone: Gene names denote mouse genes. The read terminates 4 residues before the CDR3 end, so the remaining end is supplied by the germline J gene. V usage is TRBV13-3 and J usage is TRBJ2-3; no clear D gene. V lost 0 bases to trimming and J lost 0 bases, with 17 bases between them. Per germline, CDR1 NNHDY and CDR2 SYVADS. This CDR3 has 18 residues. CDR3 loop: CASSDAGWRATSAETLYF. The CDR3 DNA, read in part, is TGTGCCAGCAGTGATGCTGGCTGGCGTGCCACTAGTGCAGAA.

Note on this clone: Germline and genes here are mouse. Read data end 4 residues before the CDR3 end; the end is taken from the germline J gene. The chain uses TRBV14 and TRBJ2-5; 8 bases agree with TRBD2. This CDR3 is built from 16 residues. The J segment lost 3 bases and the V segment lost 4 bases, leaving 10 bases of the junction unmatched. Germline V lookup: CDR1 SGHDT, CDR2 FRDEAV. Partial CDR3 DNA: TGTGCCAGCAGTCGAGGTGGCTGGGGGGATCAAGAC. As protein: CASSRGGWGDQD. The complete CDR3 sequence is CASSRGGWGDQDTQYF.

Notes on this clone: The listed genes are named as in mouse. This CDR3 is also generated by other DNA sequences in the sample. Incomplete CDR3 DNA: TGTGCCAGCAGTAGACGACAGGGAGCAAACTCC. It yields the protein CASSRRQGANS. The entire CDR3 is CASSRRQGANSDYTF. This rearrangement joins TRBV19 to TRBJ1-2; 7 bases fit TRBD1. From the germline J gene comes the end of the CDR3, since the read stops 4 residues before it. The CDR3 is made up of 15 amino acids. Germline V gives CDR1 FNHDT, CDR2 SITEND (reference sequence). Trimming at V came to 3 bases and at J to 0 bases, leaving 5 bases not matched to a gene. Looking up the rest from reference TRBV19 and TRBJ1-2 gives the full variable domain: GGIITQTPKFLIGQEGQKLTLKCQQNFNHDTMYWYRQDSGKGLRLIYYSITENDLQKGDLSEGYDASREKKSSFSLTVTSAQKNEMAVFLCASSRRQGANSDYTFGSGTRLLVI.

For this clone: Mouse gene names apply. The DNA ends 4 residues before the CDR3 does, and the rest of the CDR3 is filled in from the germline J gene. The chain recombines TRBV5 with TRBJ2-1; 7 bases align to TRBD2. This CDR3 is built from 15 residues. V shed 2 bases and J 5 bases; nucleotides not matched to a gene: 6. Germline V gene sequence: CDR1 LGHNA, CDR2 YNLKQL (reference sequence). CDR3 sequence: CASSQSGGGDAEQFF. The part of the CDR3 DNA that was read is TGTGCCAGCAGCCAATCTGGGGGAGGTGATGCT.

The sample holds a few counts of this clone. Any gene name here is a mouse gene name. The CDR3 extends 4 residues past the end of the read, so its final part is completed from the germline J gene. The sample has other DNA sequences that encode this CDR3 too. The chain is built from TRBV31 and TRBJ2-5; 8 bases match TRBD2. The trim removed 0 bases at V and 3 bases at J, leaving 2 bases unmatched. The germline V gene encodes CDR1 GKSSPN and CDR2 SITVG. The length of the CDR3 is 14 residues. The CDR3 bases that were read are TGTGCCTGGAGTCTATGGGGGGGACAAGAC. This codes for CAWSLWGGQD. Given in full, the CDR3 is CAWSLWGGQDTQYF.

There are many counts of this clone. All gene names here are mouse names. Read coverage stops 4 residues before the CDR3 terminus; the germline J gene supplies the remainder. The V gene is TRBV19, the J gene TRBJ2-2; D unclear. Trimming left V 2 bases short and J 2 bases short, with 4 bases between. Germline values: CDR1 FNHDT, CDR2 SITEND (reference sequence). The CDR3 consists of 13 residues. The CDR3 reads CASSMRNTGQLYF. The sequenced CDR3 bases are TGTGCCAGCAGTATGAGGAACACCGGG.

The sample holds a few counts of this clone. Here the gene names and germline are mouse. The CDR3 end lies 4 residues beyond the end of the read and is filled in from the germline J gene. The rearrangement uses TRBV31 and TRBJ2-3; possibly TRBD2 for D (6 bases). CDR1 is GKSSPN and CDR2 is SITVG in the germline V gene. This CDR3 is built from 15 residues. V lost 0 bases and J 1 base, leaving 11 bases between the germline ends. The DNA read from the CDR3 is TGTGCCTGGAGTCTAGCTGGGGAGGGTGCAGAA. Its translation is CAWSLAGEGAE. The full CDR3 is CAWSLAGEGAETLYF.

This clone was counted a few times. Genes and germline are mouse. The read terminates 4 residues before the CDR3 end, so the remaining end is supplied by the germline J gene. V and J are TRBV13-2 and TRBJ1-2; tentatively, D is TRBD1 (5 bases). Per the germline V gene, CDR1 is NNHNN and CDR2 is SYGAGS (reference sequence). The V end lost 4 bases, the J end lost 0 bases, and 7 bases lay between the germline ends. This CDR3 is 13 amino acids long. The sequenced CDR3 bases are TGTGCCAGCGGTCAACAGGCAAACTCC. This codes for CASGQQANS. The complete CDR3 protein is CASGQQANSDYTF.

On this clone: Gene labels here are mouse ones. Other DNA sequences in the sample encode the same CDR3. This CDR3 is CASGDHWGSNTGQLYF. CDR3 DNA (partial): TGTGCCAGCGGTGACCACTGGGGATCAAACACCGGG. This chain connects TRBV13-2 to TRBJ2-2; 7 bases are shared with TRBD2. The read ends 4 residues early relative to the CDR3; the germline J gene fills the gap. J was trimmed by 0 bases and V by 2 bases; bases with no gene match: 4. The CDR3 loop spans 16 amino acids. Germline values: CDR1 NNHNN, CDR2 SYGAGS (reference sequence).